The table lists the clone carrying this T cell receptor (beta chain) with a few counts. Its antigen is unknown. Trimming stripped 1 base from V and 8 bases from J, with 12 bases between. CDR1 is MGHRA and CDR2 is YSYEKL in the germline V gene. The CDR3 is 14 residues long. The data were taken from a study of T cell repertoires in cytomegalovirus infection. Whole-study context: Matching HLA type and CMV infection were both indicated by public TCR beta signatures. Notes on the study in general: Summed public TCR beta family frequency identified CMV carriers bearing the relevant HLA. The ex vivo response was dominated by HLA-C-restricted CMV-specific TCR beta clonotypes.

MiXCR, applied by TCRdb to the reads, yields one record per CDR3 protein. The data show roughly 130,000 distinct CDR3 sequences, under 30% seen once. The V and J genes are TRBV4-1 and TRBJ2-1; D gene uncertain. The origin of this receptor is a human donor in good health (CMV status not recorded). Some clones in this sample may be carry-over from other donors' samples. Sequencing was done on a sample of PBMCs, sequenced either directly or after in vitro stimulation (not recorded which). This chain's CDR3 is CASSQVNSFDEQFF. CDR3 bases: TGCGCCAGCAGCCAAGTGAATAGTTTCGATGAGCAGTTCTTC.